These T cell receptor beta chains were read from a single sample in a study of T cells in Graves' hyperthyroidism and ophthalmopathy. TCRdb called the multiplex PCR reads again in MiXCR, with one record for every CDR3 protein. The sample contains approximately 620,000 distinct CDR3 sequences, approximately 15% of which appear only once. The specimen was blood. All receptors derive from a woman aged 35 to 49 with Graves' ophthalmopathy. The CDR3 runs from the conserved cysteine through the conserved F or W. D genes are given only for firm matches. Not all rows give a size; the values are once, few, many and, for expanded clones, a class.

J gene: TRBJ1-1
V gene: TRBV5-4
clone size: .
D gene: .
CDR3 protein: CASSLGPNAEAFF
CDR3 DNA: TGTGCCAGCAGCTTGGGCCCGAACGCTGAAGCTTTCTTT

J gene: TRBJ1-2
V gene: TRBV12-3/TRBV12-4
clone size: few
D gene: .
CDR3 protein: CASSTRVGGWYGYTF
CDR3 DNA: TGTGCCAGCAGTACTAGAGTCGGGGGCTGGTATGGCTACACCTTC

J gene: TRBJ1-6
V gene: TRBV27
clone size: .
D gene: TRBD1
CDR3 protein: CASSFRDRSSYNSPLHF
CDR3 DNA: TGTGCCAGCAGTTTCAGGGACAGGAGCTCCTATAATTCACCCCTCCACTTT

J gene: TRBJ2-3
V gene: TRBV2
clone size: many
D gene: .
CDR3 protein: CASTKGGATDTQYF
CDR3 DNA: TGTGCCAGCACCAAGGGAGGTGCCACAGATACGCAGTATTTT

J gene: TRBJ1-5
V gene: TRBV6-5
clone size: .
D gene: .
CDR3 protein: CASSYPGQNQPQHF
CDR3 DNA: TGTGCCAGCAGTTACCCAGGGCAGAATCAGCCCCAGCATTTT

J gene: TRBJ2-3
V gene: TRBV7-3
clone size: many
D gene: .
CDR3 protein: CASSLGFDTDTQYF
CDR3 DNA: TGTGCCAGCAGCTTAGGCTTTGACACAGATACGCAGTATTTT

J gene: TRBJ1-5
V gene: TRBV28
clone size: many
D gene: .
CDR3 protein: CASSLRSQPQHF
CDR3 DNA: TGTGCCAGCAGTTTGCGTTCGCAGCCCCAGCATTTT

J gene: TRBJ1-2
V gene: TRBV20-1
clone size: many
D gene: .
CDR3 protein: CSAYDRRAYGYTF
CDR3 DNA: TGCAGTGCCTACGACAGGAGGGCCTATGGCTACACCTTC

J gene: TRBJ2-1
V gene: TRBV7-9
clone size: few
D gene: TRBD2
CDR3 protein: CASSPSGKGSYNEQFF
CDR3 DNA: TGTGCCAGCAGCCCAAGCGGGAAGGGCTCCTACAATGAGCAGTTCTTC

J gene: TRBJ2-7
V gene: TRBV28
clone size: many
D gene: TRBD1
CDR3 protein: CASSPSGQGYEQYF
CDR3 DNA: TGTGCCAGCAGCCCATCGGGACAGGGATACGAGCAGTACTTC

J gene: TRBJ2-7
V gene: TRBV14
clone size: .
D gene: TRBD2
CDR3 protein: CVSSQIGQREEKEQYF
CDR3 DNA: TGTGTCAGCAGCCAAATCGGGCAACGGGAGGAAAAAGAGCAGTACTTC

J gene: TRBJ2-1
V gene: TRBV2
clone size: many
D gene: TRBD2
CDR3 protein: CASSALAGGPYNEQFF
CDR3 DNA: TGTGCCAGCAGCGCACTAGCGGGGGGGCCCTACAATGAGCAGTTCTTC

J gene: TRBJ1-5
V gene: TRBV20-1
clone size: .
D gene: .
CDR3 protein: CSARVAGENQPQHF
CDR3 DNA: TGCAGTGCTAGGGTGGCAGGGGAGAATCAGCCCCAGCATTTT

J gene: TRBJ1-2
V gene: TRBV6-1
clone size: many
D gene: .
CDR3 protein: CASSAGGGINYGYTF
CDR3 DNA: TGTGCCAGCAGCGCTGGGGGTGGGATCAACTATGGCTACACCTTC

J gene: TRBJ2-3
V gene: TRBV9
clone size: .
D gene: TRBD2
CDR3 protein: CASSGGSGRSTDTQYF
CDR3 DNA: TGTGCCAGCAGCGGGGGAAGCGGGAGAAGCACAGATACGCAGTATTTT

J gene: TRBJ2-2
V gene: TRBV2
clone size: few
D gene: TRBD2
CDR3 protein: CASSGRRGGPGELFF
CDR3 DNA: TGTGCCAGCAGTGGGAGGCGGGGGGGCCCCGGGGAGCTGTTTTTT

J gene: TRBJ2-7
V gene: TRBV3-2
clone size: once
D gene: .
CDR3 protein: CASSHSGRGSYEQYF
CDR3 DNA: TGTGCCAGCAGCCATTCAGGCAGGGGGTCCTACGAGCAGTACTTC